A selection of T cell receptor beta chains follows, all from one sample in a study of blood T cell repertoires in COVID-19. Clones were sequenced by immunoSEQ multiplex PCR, and TCRdb holds only the in-frame ones, with some missing. The repertoire has roughly 340,000 clones, 70% to 90% of them found once; the top ten carry roughly 2%. Sequencing input: PBMCs or T cells enriched from blood (not recorded which). The receptors were gathered from a man in his forties or fifties in a cohort exposed to, infected with or recovered from COVID-19 (not recorded which). Both conserved end residues are part of each CDR3. Each record gives: J gene, clone size, V gene, D gene, CDR3 protein, CDR3 DNA. D genes are given only for firm matches. Rows give clone size only sometimes, using once, few, many, or a class for an expanded clone.

J: TRBJ2-1
size: -
V: TRBV9
D: -
CDR3: CASDRGGSSYNEQFF
DNA: TGTGCCAGCGATCGAGGGGGAAGCTCCTACAATGAGCAGTTCTTC

J: TRBJ2-3
size: -
V: TRBV5-6
D: TRBD2
CDR3: CASSTGLAVRDTQYF
DNA: TGTGCCAGCAGCACGGGACTAGCGGTCAGGGATACGCAGTATTTT

J: TRBJ2-3
size: -
V: TRBV5-1
D: TRBD2
CDR3: CASSFLAGPPSTDTQYF
DNA: TGCGCCAGCAGCTTCCTAGCGGGACCCCCTAGCACAGATACGCAGTATTTT

J: TRBJ2-7
size: -
V: TRBV18
D: -
CDR3: CASSPGLKPYEQYF
DNA: TGTGCCAGCTCACCGGGACTGAAACCCTACGAGCAGTACTTC

J: TRBJ2-3
size: -
V: TRBV6-4
D: -
CDR3: CASYGQRPDTQYF
DNA: TGTGCCAGCTATGGACAGAGGCCAGATACGCAGTATTTT

J: TRBJ2-7
size: -
V: TRBV5-6
D: TRBD1
CDR3: CASSTGQGDYEQYF
DNA: TGTGCCAGCAGCACGGGACAGGGCGACTACGAGCAGTACTTC

J: TRBJ2-7
size: -
V: TRBV28
D: TRBD2
CDR3: CASSSGASGTDYEQYF
DNA: TGTGCCAGCAGCTCAGGAGCAAGCGGGACTGACTACGAGCAGTACTTC

J: TRBJ1-5
size: -
V: TRBV19
D: TRBD1
CDR3: CASSTGQAPNQPQHF
DNA: TGTGCCAGTAGCACGGGACAGGCCCCCAATCAGCCCCAGCATTTT

J: TRBJ1-4
size: -
V: TRBV30
D: -
CDR3: CAWSAGQLYNEKLFF
DNA: TGTGCCTGGAGTGCCGGACAGCTCTATAATGAAAAACTGTTTTTT

J: TRBJ1-5
size: -
V: TRBV27
D: -
CDR3: CASSLSGGGWQPQHF
DNA: TGTGCCAGCAGTTTATCGGGGGGAGGATGGCAGCCCCAGCATTTT

J: TRBJ2-3
size: -
V: TRBV27
D: TRBD2
CDR3: CASSRTSGSLTDTQYF
DNA: TGTGCCAGCAGTAGGACTAGCGGGAGTTTAACCGATACGCAGTATTTT

J: TRBJ1-6
size: -
V: TRBV5-1
D: TRBD1
CDR3: CASSLGLGTVPQPLHF
DNA: TGCGCCAGCAGCTTGGGATTGGGGACAGTTCCCCAACCCCTCCACTTT

J: TRBJ1-3
size: few
V: TRBV29-1
D: -
CDR3: CSVGESGNTIYF
DNA: TGCAGCGTTGGGGAGTCTGGAAACACCATATATTTT

J: TRBJ1-4
size: -
V: TRBV7-9
D: TRBD1
CDR3: CASSSSRDRVATNEKLFF
DNA: TGTGCCAGCAGCTCCAGCCGGGACAGGGTGGCAACTAATGAAAAACTGTTTTTT